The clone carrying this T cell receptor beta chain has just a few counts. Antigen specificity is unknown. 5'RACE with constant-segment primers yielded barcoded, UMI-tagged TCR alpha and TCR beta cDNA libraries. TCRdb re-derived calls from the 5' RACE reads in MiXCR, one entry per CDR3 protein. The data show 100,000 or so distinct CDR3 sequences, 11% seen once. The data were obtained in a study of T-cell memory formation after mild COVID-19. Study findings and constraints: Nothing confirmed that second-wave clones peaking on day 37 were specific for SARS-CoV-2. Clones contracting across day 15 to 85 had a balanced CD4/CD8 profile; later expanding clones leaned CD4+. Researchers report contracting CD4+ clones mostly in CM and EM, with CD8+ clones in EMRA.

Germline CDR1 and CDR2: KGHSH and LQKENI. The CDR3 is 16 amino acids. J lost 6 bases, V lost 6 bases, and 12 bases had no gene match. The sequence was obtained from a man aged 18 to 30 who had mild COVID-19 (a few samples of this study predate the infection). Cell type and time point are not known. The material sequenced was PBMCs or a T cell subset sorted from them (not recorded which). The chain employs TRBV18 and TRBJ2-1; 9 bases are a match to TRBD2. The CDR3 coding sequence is TGTGCCAGCTCTCCCCTGGAGCGGGGGGCCTTCAATGAGCAGTTCTTC. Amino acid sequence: CASSPLERGAFNEQFF.